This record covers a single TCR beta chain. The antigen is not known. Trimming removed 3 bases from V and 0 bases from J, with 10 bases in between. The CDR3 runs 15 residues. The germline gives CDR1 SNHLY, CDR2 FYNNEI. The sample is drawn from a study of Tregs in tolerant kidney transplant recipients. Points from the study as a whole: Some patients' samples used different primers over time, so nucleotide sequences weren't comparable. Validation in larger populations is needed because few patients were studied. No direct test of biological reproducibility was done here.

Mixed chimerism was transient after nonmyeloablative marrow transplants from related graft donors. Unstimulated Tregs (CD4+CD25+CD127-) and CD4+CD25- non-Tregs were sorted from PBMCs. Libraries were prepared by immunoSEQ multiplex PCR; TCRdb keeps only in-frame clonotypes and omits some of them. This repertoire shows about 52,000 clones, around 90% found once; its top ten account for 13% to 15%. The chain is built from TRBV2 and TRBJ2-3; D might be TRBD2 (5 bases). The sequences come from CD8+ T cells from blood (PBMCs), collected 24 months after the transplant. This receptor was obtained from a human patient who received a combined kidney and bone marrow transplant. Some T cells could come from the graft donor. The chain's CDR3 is CASSDFRGSTDTQYF. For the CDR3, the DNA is TGTGCCAGCAGTGATTTCCGGGGAAGCACAGATACGCAGTATTTT.